This TCR beta chain was captured in a study of OX40 agonist ivuxolimab in advanced cancers. Turning to the study itself: Hepatocellular carcinoma, melanoma, renal cell or head and neck cancer affected the dose-escalation patients. Three individuals attained partial responses, comprising one hepatocellular carcinoma case and two cutaneous melanoma cases.

Enrollment shut out patients with autoimmune disease history or systemic immunosuppression. Germline CDR1 and CDR2: MNHNS and SASEGT. Trimming removed 6 bases from V and 0 bases from J, with 9 bases in between. The CDR3 loop spans 13 amino acids. To note about this clone: No antigen is known for it.

Assay: immunoSEQ multiplex PCR; the TCRdb copy retains only in-frame clones and omits some. The sample lists some 30,000 clones, about 74% occurring once. Study conclusions and caveats: At 0.1 to 3.0 mg/kg, clonal expansion of CD4+ and CD8+ blood T cells had occurred by week 6.

The sequence was collected from an adult with an advanced solid tumor such as melanoma, head and neck, liver or kidney cancer. The J gene is TRBJ2-7, the V gene TRBV6-1; TRBD2 might be the D (5 bases). Material: CD4+ or CD8+ T cells sorted from blood, obtained in a trial of the OX40 agonist ivuxolimab. CDR3 amino acids: CASRPGSSYEQYF. In DNA, the CDR3 is TGTGCCAGCAGGCCGGGGAGCTCCTACGAGCAGTACTTC.